What follows are 12 T cell receptor beta chains derived from one specimen sequenced in a study of Ad26.COV2.S vaccination and SARS-CoV-2 variants. Method: immunoSEQ multiplex PCR; TCRdb's copy keeps in-frame clones and lacks some. The sample yields 85,000 to 95,000 clones, under 90% seen once. The sample consisted of peripheral blood, taken after recovery from COVID-19. The source of these receptors is a human donor who had recovered from COVID-19.

In its sample, this clone was seen once. The rearrangement links TRBV24-1 to TRBJ2-1, with D tentatively TRBD1 (5 bases). This CDR3 has 15 residues. The germline V and J ends were trimmed by 2 bases and 10 bases, with 17 bases remaining between them. CDR1 KGHDR and CDR2 SFDVKD come from the germline V gene. CDR3 region: CATSDSQGKPWEQFF. DNA of the CDR3: TGTGCCACCAGTGATTCCCAGGGAAAACCCTGGGAGCAGTTCTTC.

Notes on this clone: Other DNA sequences in this sample translate to the same CDR3. This chain connects TRBV3-1 (or the pseudogene TRBV3-2) to TRBJ2-7; D unresolved. The CDR3 length is 13 residues. Germline CDR1 LGHDT, CDR2 YNNKEL (reference sequence). The V end lost 6 bases, the J end lost 2 bases, and 11 bases lay between the germline ends. DNA of the CDR3: TGTGCCAGCAGTCCGATTGCGGCCTACGAGCAGTACTTC. Protein: CASSPIAAYEQYF.

The chain combines TRBV15 with TRBJ1-6; 7 bases fit TRBD1. V was pared by 2 bases and J by 10 bases, with 8 bases of the junction left unmatched. From germline, CDR1 is LNHNV and CDR2 YYDKDF (reference sequence). This CDR3 is built from 15 residues. Here the CDR3 DNA reads TGTGCCACCAGCAGACTGACAGGGTTGCGATCACCCCTCCACTTT. Translation: CATSRLTGLRSPLHF.

J is TRBJ2-5 and V is TRBV7-2; tentative D call: TRBD2 (6 bases). The CDR3 extends over 17 amino acids. Trimming cost V 0 bases and J 3 bases, with 17 bases left between them. CDR1 is SGHTA and CDR2 is FQGNSA in the germline V gene. In DNA form, the CDR3 reads TGTGCCAGCAGCTTAGCGAGAAGGACTACTTCCAAAGAGACCCAGTACTTC. It codes for CASSLARRTTSKETQYF. Drawing the rest from reference TRBV7-2 and TRBJ2-5, the complete variable domain is GAGVSQSPSNKVTEKGKDVELRCDPISGHTALYWYRQSLGQGLEFLIYFQGNSAPDKSGLPSDRFSAERTGGSVSTLTIQRTQQEDSAVYLCASSLARRTTSKETQYFGPGTRLLVL.

J is TRBJ2-1 and V is TRBV20-1; D assignment may be TRBD1 or TRBD2 (6 bases each). Per the germline V gene, CDR1 is DFQATT and CDR2 is SNEGSKA (reference sequence). V was pared by 3 bases and J by 1 base, with 10 bases between. The CDR3 runs to 14 residues. The CDR3 bases are TGCAGTGCTAGTAGGGGGACTTCCTACAATGAGCAGTTCTTC. Its translation is CSASRGTSYNEQFF.

For the CDR3, the DNA is TGTGCCAGCAGCTCCCGGACAGCCGGCGAGCAGTACTTC. This translates into CASSSRTAGEQYF. This chain links TRBV7-9 with TRBJ2-7; tentative D call: TRBD1 (6 bases). The length of the CDR3 is 13 residues. Germline V gene sequence: CDR1 SEHNR, CDR2 FQNEAQ (reference sequence). V dropped 4 bases and J dropped 6 bases, with 13 bases sitting between them.

This chain connects TRBV7-7 to TRBJ2-1; TRBD2 aligns across 8 bases. The V gene's germline CDR1 is SSHAT and CDR2 FNYEAQ (reference sequence). J lost 9 bases, V lost 2 bases, and 9 bases had no gene match. This CDR3 contains 15 residues. CDR3 residues: CASSLSTSGWGEQFF. CDR3 nucleotide sequence: TGTGCCAGCAGCTTAAGCACTAGCGGATGGGGTGAGCAGTTCTTC.

The chain carries TRBV7-6 and TRBJ2-1; D gene unclear. The CDR3 extends over 15 amino acids. Trimming cost V 5 bases and J 2 bases, with 13 bases left between them. In germline, CDR1 is SGHVS, CDR2 FNYEAQ. DNA for the CDR3: TGTGCCAGCAGCCCGGCGCGGTTCGCCTACAATGAGCAGTTCTTC. Translating it yields CASSPARFAYNEQFF. The full variable domain, its missing parts supplied by reference TRBV7-6 and TRBJ2-1, is GAGVSQSPRYKVTKRGQDVALRCDPISGHVSLYWYRQALGQGPEFLTYFNYEAQQDKSGLPNDRFSAERPEGSISTLTIQRTEQRDSAMYRCASSPARFAYNEQFFGPGTRLTVL.

The rearrangement links TRBV29-1 to TRBJ2-3, with a tentative D call TRBD2 (6 bases). The CDR3 length is 15 residues. Germline values: CDR1 SQVTM, CDR2 ANQGSEA. V was cut by 0 bases and J by 1 base, with 11 bases left in between. This chain's CDR3 is CSVEERAGGTDTQYF. In nucleotides, the CDR3 is TGCAGCGTTGAAGAACGAGCGGGCGGCACAGATACGCAGTATTTT.

The gene calls are TRBV6-2 or TRBV6-3 and TRBJ2-1, with 7 bases that match TRBD1. After removal of 2 bases from V and 7 bases from J, the junction contained 20 bases not matched to a gene. This CDR3 is built from 19 residues. The V gene's germline CDR1 is MNHEY and CDR2 SVGEGT. DNA of the CDR3: TGTGCCAGCAGTTACCTCGGGTTAAGGGGGCAACTAGGTGGTAATGAGCAGTTCTTC. This translates into CASSYLGLRGQLGGNEQFF.

The chain links TRBV9 to TRBJ1-2; D remains unclear. Germline loops: CDR1 SGDLS, CDR2 YYNGEE. V lost 0 bases to trimming and J lost 1 base, with 16 bases between them. CDR3 length equals 17 residues. In nucleotides, the CDR3 is TGTGCCAGCAGCGTAGCCCTCAGACGCGAGGGTAACTATGGCTACACCTTC. Its translation is CASSVALRREGNYGYTF.

The chain couples TRBV7-9 to TRBJ2-1; 11 bases fit TRBD1. Germline V gives CDR1 SEHNR, CDR2 FQNEAQ (reference sequence). CDR3 length: 15 amino acids. The V gene end was trimmed by 6 bases and the J gene end by 8 bases; junction bases not matched to a gene: 9. The CDR3 sequence: CASSHGGQGADEQFF. The CDR3 coding sequence is TGTGCCAGCAGTCACGGAGGACAGGGGGCCGATGAGCAGTTCTTC.